The table lists the clone carrying this T cell receptor beta chain with a few counts. Antigen: not known. The entry originates in a study of beta chain features in type 1 diabetes. Findings and limits, study-wide: Sequencing the cDNA could make cells with high TCR expression show up more than they should. Within patients, naive, central memory and Treg TCRB repertoires seemed more similar than within healthy donors.

CDR3 length equals 14 residues. Trimming pared 4 bases from V and 1 base from J, leaving 11 bases between. Germline V gives CDR1 SGDLS, CDR2 YYNGEE. The collection from each donor was one heparinised blood draw averaging roughly 0.12 L. Every bit of the isolated RNA underwent reverse transcription, so sequencing read expressed TCRB transcripts. Profiling relied on immunoSEQ multiplex PCR, and the TCRdb table lists in-frame clones only, not all of them. The table lists roughly 500,000 clones, over 10% of them singletons, with 0.046% in the top ten. Material: naive CD4+ T cells from blood. The TCR comes from a woman aged 18-29 years in good health. V and J are TRBV9 and TRBJ1-1; D unresolved. CDR3: CASSSQSGNTEAFF. The CDR3 DNA reads as TGTGCCAGCAGCTCCCAATCCGGGAACACTGAAGCTTTCTTT.